This T cell receptor beta chain was observed in a study of blood T cell repertoires in COVID-19. In the study overall: Donors of Cohort 3 who recovered were those that had two negative PCRs, clearance, or symptom resolution. From T cells, B-cell-depleted T cells, or PBMCs came the material, which was cDNA or gDNA.

The authors' processing: Reference gene primers were amplified, and this amplification served to estimate nucleated cell counts. Sequencing was performed with immunoSEQ multiplex PCR; in TCRdb, only in-frame clones are kept and a portion is missing. The V and J calls and clone size were taken over from that table, and D and trimming were inferred from the DNA. The top ten hold approximately 1.9% of the sample, which has hundreds of thousands of clones, more than 70% seen once. This CDR3 is built from 16 residues. CDR1 and CDR2 from the germline V gene are SGHRS and YFSETQ. Trimming took 7 bases from V and 0 from J, leaving 16 bases between them.

Material for sequencing was PBMCs or T cells enriched from blood (not recorded which). The TCR comes from a man aged 35-49 years in a cohort exposed to, infected with or recovered from COVID-19 (not recorded which). This chain links TRBV5-1 with TRBJ2-2, with D uncertain. As DNA, the CDR3 is TGCGCCAGCCAGTACGTACGCGGAGCGAACACCGGGGAGCTGTTTTTT. Translation gives CASQYVRGANTGELFF.